Listed here is a single TCR beta chain. Its target is not known. These data come from a study of T-cell memory formation after mild COVID-19. Background on the study: TCR clustering was largely donor specific. Study observations and caveats: Second-wave clones with a day 37 peak had unconfirmed SARS-CoV-2 specificity. Some clones that responded turned up in pre-infection memory, which suggests that cross-reactive memory joined in. There was a balanced CD4/CD8 profile in clones contracting day 15 to 85, and later expanders leaned CD4+.

Using its own MiXCR run on the 5' RACE reads, TCRdb lists one record per CDR3 protein. The sample lists some 600,000 distinct CDR3 sequences, roughly 17% seen once, with 8.1% in the top ten. Germline lookup yields CDR1 MNHNS and CDR2 SASEGT. The CDR3 has 13 amino acids. The V end lost 7 bases, the J end lost 8 bases, and 17 bases lay between the germline ends. V gene TRBV6-1 combines with J gene TRBJ1-1; D call uncertain. Sample: PBMCs or a T cell subset sorted from them (not recorded which). This receptor was obtained from an adult woman who had mild COVID-19 (a few samples of this study predate the infection). Cell type and time point are not known. The DNA for the CDR3 is TGTGCCAGCATAGGAGGGCTAAGAGGAGAAGCTTTCTTT. This translates into CASIGGLRGEAFF.